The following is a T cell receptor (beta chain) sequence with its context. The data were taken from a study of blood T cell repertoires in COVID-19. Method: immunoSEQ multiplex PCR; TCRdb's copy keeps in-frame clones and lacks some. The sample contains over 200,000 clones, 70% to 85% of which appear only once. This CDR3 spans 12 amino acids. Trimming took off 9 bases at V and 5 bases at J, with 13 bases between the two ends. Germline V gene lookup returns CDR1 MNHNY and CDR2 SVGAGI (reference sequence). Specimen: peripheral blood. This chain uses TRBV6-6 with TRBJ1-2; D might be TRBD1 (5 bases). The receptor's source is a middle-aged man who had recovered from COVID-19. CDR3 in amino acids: CASYRQGYGYTF. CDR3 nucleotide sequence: TGTGCCAGTTACCGTCAGGGTTATGGCTACACCTTC.